This T cell receptor (beta chain) was observed in a study of cytomegalovirus exposure and HLA in healthy donors. Study context: There were approximately 81 million unique TCRs (from HLA-typed donors) in an early data release.

The V gene lost 7 bases and the J gene lost 0 bases, with 13 bases spanning the gap. This CDR3 is 14 amino acids long. From germline, CDR1 is SGHDT and CDR2 YYEEEE. The PCR employed 60 Vbeta primers together with 13 Jbeta primers. Clones were read by immunoSEQ multiplex PCR, and TCRdb kept only the in-frame ones, dropping some. This sample yields about 210,000 clones, of which more than 75% are seen a single time; around 0.4% belongs to the top ten. This receptor was taken from a male donor in good health and CMV-seropositive. Sequenced material: PBMCs. The chain couples TRBV5-6 to TRBJ1-1; D remains unclear. The CDR3 bases are TGTGCCAGCGGCAGGATAGGAATGAACACTGAAGCTTTCTTT. It translates to CASGRIGMNTEAFF. The variable domain in full, completed from reference TRBV5-6 and TRBJ1-1, reads DAGVTQSPTHLIKTRGQQVTLRCSPKSGHDTVSWYQQALGQGPQFIFQYYEEEERQRGNFPDRFSGHQFPNYSSELNVNALLLGDSALYLCASGRIGMNTEAFFGQGTRLTVV.